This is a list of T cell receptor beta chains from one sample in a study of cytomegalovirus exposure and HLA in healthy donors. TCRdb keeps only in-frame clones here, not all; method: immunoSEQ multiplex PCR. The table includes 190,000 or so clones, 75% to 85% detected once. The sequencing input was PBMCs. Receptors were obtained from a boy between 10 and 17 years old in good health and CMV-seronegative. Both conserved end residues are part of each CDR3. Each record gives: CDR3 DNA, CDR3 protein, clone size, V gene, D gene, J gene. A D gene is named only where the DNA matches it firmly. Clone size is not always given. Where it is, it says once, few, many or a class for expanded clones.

TGCAGCGTTGCCTTGAACACTGAAGCTTTCTTT	CSVALNTEAFF	once	TRBV29-1	NA	TRBJ1-1
TGTGCCAGTAGTGAACTGATTTCTGGAAACACCATATATTTT	CASSELISGNTIYF	NA	TRBV19	NA	TRBJ1-3
TGTGCCAGCAGGACCACAGGGGCGGGGGGCTACACCTTC	CASRTTGAGGYTF	few	TRBV6-5	TRBD1	TRBJ1-2
TGTGCCAGTACCGCGAGGGGGGGTCTCTATGGCTACACCTTC	CASTARGGLYGYTF	NA	TRBV19	NA	TRBJ1-2
TGTGCCTGGAGTGCGCGGGACTATCAGCCCCAGCATTTT	CAWSARDYQPQHF	NA	TRBV30	NA	TRBJ1-5
TGTGCCAGCAGCCAAGATAGTGGTAGAGAAGACTATGGCTACACCTTC	CASSQDSGREDYGYTF	NA	TRBV4-2	NA	TRBJ1-2
TGTGCCAGCAGCGTAGGCCTAGGAAGCGGCACAGATACGCAGTATTTT	CASSVGLGSGTDTQYF	few	TRBV9	NA	TRBJ2-3
TGTGCCAGCAGCTCCTATGACAGGGACAATTCACCCCTCCACTTT	CASSSYDRDNSPLHF	NA	TRBV5-6	TRBD1	TRBJ1-6
TGTGCCACCAGCAGATACGAGTACAATGAGCAGTTCTTC	CATSRYEYNEQFF	NA	TRBV15	NA	TRBJ2-1
TGTGCCAGCAGCTCCCGGGGAAACGAGCAGTACTTC	CASSSRGNEQYF	NA	TRBV5-4	NA	TRBJ2-7
TGTGCCAGCAGCATTACTAGCGGATATGCCTACGAGCAGTACTTC	CASSITSGYAYEQYF	NA	TRBV11-2	TRBD2	TRBJ2-7
TGTGCCAGCAGCTTGGAGGGCCGGCACACTGAAGCTTTCTTT	CASSLEGRHTEAFF	NA	TRBV11-2	NA	TRBJ1-1
TGTGCCAGCAGTGAGCAGGGGGGATCCTACAATGAGCAGTTCTTC	CASSEQGGSYNEQFF	NA	TRBV6-1	NA	TRBJ2-1
TGTGCCAGCATAGTGAACAGGGATCTCCCCGATACGCAGTATTTT	CASIVNRDLPDTQYF	NA	TRBV6-1	NA	TRBJ2-3
TGTGCCAGCAGCCGCGAGGGACAGACCAACTATGGCTACACCTTC	CASSREGQTNYGYTF	NA	TRBV7-3	TRBD1	TRBJ1-2
TGTGCCAGCAGCTCGGTGTACTCTGGAAACACCATATATTTT	CASSSVYSGNTIYF	NA	TRBV7-9	NA	TRBJ1-3
TGTGCCAGCTCACCTCAGGGGCAAGAGACCCAGTACTTC	CASSPQGQETQYF	NA	TRBV18	NA	TRBJ2-5
TGTGCCAGCAGAATGACCGGGACAGGGGACAATCAGCCCCAGCATTTT	CASRMTGTGDNQPQHF	NA	TRBV27	TRBD1	TRBJ1-5
TGTGCCAGCAGCTTAGTAGGGGGCGCGGGTACAGATACGCAGTATTTT	CASSLVGGAGTDTQYF	NA	TRBV11-2	TRBD1	TRBJ2-3
TGTGCCAGCAGCTTAGAGGCGCGGACAGGGATATACGAGCAGTACTTC	CASSLEARTGIYEQYF	NA	TRBV7-2	TRBD1	TRBJ2-7
TGCAGCGCTACGAGGCGGAACACTTCTGGAAACACCATATATTTT	CSATRRNTSGNTIYF	NA	TRBV29-1	NA	TRBJ1-3
TGTGCCAGCTCACCACAGCAGGGGCGAGCCGGGGAGCTGTTTTTT	CASSPQQGRAGELFF	once	TRBV18	NA	TRBJ2-2
TGTGCCAGCAGTTACCCGCAGGGGGATACGCAGTATTTT	CASSYPQGDTQYF	few	TRBV6-6	NA	TRBJ2-3
TGTGCCAGCAGCTTTGCGCAAACGGTGAACACTGAAGCTTTCTTT	CASSFAQTVNTEAFF	few	TRBV11-2	NA	TRBJ1-1
TGTGCCAGCAGCCTGGGAGCGGGGGTCACAGATACGCAGTATTTT	CASSLGAGVTDTQYF	NA	TRBV7-6	TRBD2	TRBJ2-3
TGTGCCAGCAGTGAATACTATCGGGGGTCGACCTACGAGCAGTACTTC	CASSEYYRGSTYEQYF	NA	TRBV25-1	NA	TRBJ2-7
TGCGCCAGCAGCACGGGGTTCACCGGGGAGCTGTTTTTT	CASSTGFTGELFF	NA	TRBV5-1	NA	TRBJ2-2
TGCAGCGTTGACGTTATTAGGGGCGTTTCGAACACTGAAGCTTTCTTT	CSVDVIRGVSNTEAFF	NA	TRBV29-1	NA	TRBJ1-1
TGCGCCAGCAGCTTGAGGGCTAGCGGGCCGCTGGGATACAATGAGCAGTTCTTC	CASSLRASGPLGYNEQFF	NA	TRBV5-1	TRBD2	TRBJ2-1
TGTGCCAGTAGTACGCAGGGGTCTCAGGCTGAAGCTTTCTTT	CASSTQGSQAEAFF	NA	TRBV19	NA	TRBJ1-1
TGCAGCGTTGAACTTCTCCAGCGGGAGGGCCGGCAGACCCAGTACTTC	CSVELLQREGRQTQYF	NA	TRBV29-1	TRBD2	TRBJ2-5
TGTGCCATCAGTGGGACTAGCGCCTACACAGATACGCAGTATTTT	CAISGTSAYTDTQYF	NA	TRBV10-3	TRBD2	TRBJ2-3
TGTGCCAGCAGGTCTACAGGCACAGATACGCAGTATTTT	CASRSTGTDTQYF	NA	TRBV7-9	NA	TRBJ2-3
TGTGCCAGCAGCCTGGACAGGGTGAACACTGAAGCTTTCTTT	CASSLDRVNTEAFF	NA	TRBV5-6	TRBD1	TRBJ1-1
TGTGCCAGCAGCTTAATTACAGGGCGGACTGAAGCTTTCTTT	CASSLITGRTEAFF	NA	TRBV7-2	NA	TRBJ1-1
TGTGCCAGTAGTTGGGGGGGCGGATCCTACGAGCAGTACTTC	CASSWGGGSYEQYF	NA	TRBV19	NA	TRBJ2-7
TGTGCCAGCAGCCCTGGACAGCTCCAAGAGACCCAGTACTTC	CASSPGQLQETQYF	NA	TRBV9	NA	TRBJ2-5
TGCGCCAGCACGGCGAGGGACAGCGAATTTTTGAACACTGAAGCTTTCTTT	CASTARDSEFLNTEAFF	NA	TRBV5-1	TRBD1	TRBJ1-1
TGTGCCAGACCGGACAGAAACACTGAAGCTTTCTTT	CARPDRNTEAFF	few	TRBV25-1	NA	TRBJ1-1
TGTGCCAGCAGCCCGGACAGCGGGAGGACAGATACGCAGTATTTT	CASSPDSGRTDTQYF	NA	TRBV5-4	TRBD2	TRBJ2-3
TGTGCCAGCAGCTTCGCGGACAGGGGTCAGCCCCAGCATTTT	CASSFADRGQPQHF	NA	TRBV7-6	TRBD1	TRBJ1-5
TGCGCCAGCAGCTTGGAACAGGGATCCCTCACTGAAGCTTTCTTT	CASSLEQGSLTEAFF	NA	TRBV5-1	NA	TRBJ1-1
TGTGCCAGCAGCTTTCGCAACTCCTACGAGCAGTACTTC	CASSFRNSYEQYF	NA	TRBV5-6	NA	TRBJ2-7
TGTGCCAGCAGCTTTAATACAGCTACCACTTTTGTTTTCTTT	CASSFNTATTFVFF	NA	TRBV5-6	NA	TRBJ1-1
TGCAGCGTTGAAGTCCCTTATAATGAAAAACTGTTTTTT	CSVEVPYNEKLFF	NA	TRBV29-1	NA	TRBJ1-4
TGTGCCAGCAGCCAAGATACCGTCGGTTATGGCTACACCTTC	CASSQDTVGYGYTF	NA	TRBV14	NA	TRBJ1-2
TGTGCCAGTAGTATGGGGGGAGGCGGACTCTATGGCTACACCTTC	CASSMGGGGLYGYTF	NA	TRBV19	NA	TRBJ1-2
TGCGCCAGCAGCTCCCGACCCGTTACAGGGAGCACTGAAGCTTTCTTT	CASSSRPVTGSTEAFF	NA	TRBV5-1	NA	TRBJ1-1